This TCR beta chain was obtained from a study of blood T cell repertoires in COVID-19. Clones were read by immunoSEQ multiplex PCR, and TCRdb kept only the in-frame ones, dropping some. The sample consists of 150,000 to 200,000 clones, over 70% of them appearing once. Participant age was roughly 18 to 95 years, and participants resided in roughly 25 US areas. During the 2 weeks before they entered the study, exposed participants had met someone with a PCR-confirmed or clinician-diagnosed COVID-19 case. The germline V gene encodes CDR1 MNHEY and CDR2 SVGEGT. The trim removed 1 base at V and 2 bases at J, leaving 1 base unmatched. This CDR3 has 15 amino acids.

This clonotype originated in a man in his 70s who had been exposed to COVID-19. The sequencing sample was made of PBMCs or T cells enriched from blood (not recorded which). The gene calls are TRBV6-2 or TRBV6-3 and TRBJ1-5, with 8 bases fitting TRBD1. CDR3 residues: CASSYLGQGNQPQHF. In DNA form, the CDR3 reads TGTGCCAGCAGTTACTTGGGACAGGGCAATCAGCCCCAGCATTTT.